The 8 T cell receptor beta chains below were found in one sample sequenced in a study of CD8+ T cells in alopecia areata. Collection of lesional scalp punch biopsies and peripheral blood was performed in alopecia areata patients. Investigators isolated RNA and reverse transcribed it into cDNA to act as the sequencing template. Here immunoSEQ multiplex PCR was the method, and the copy in TCRdb shows in-frame clones only, minus some. The sample consists of some 7,000 clones, approximately 65% of them appearing once. The sequences come from skin, collected at week 0. Receptor source: a human donor with alopecia areata.

This clone was seen just once. J is TRBJ1-1 and V is TRBV5-4; D remains ambiguous. This CDR3 contains 16 residues. From germline, CDR1 is SGHNT and CDR2 YYREEE (reference sequence). V gave up 2 bases and J gave up 1 base, with 15 bases separating them. The DNA of the CDR3 is TGTGCCAGCAGCTTAGCCAGAGCAAAGGCGAACACTGAAGCTTTCTTT. Translation gives CASSLARAKANTEAFF. The variable domain in full, with the rest retrieved from reference TRBV5-4 and TRBJ1-1, is ETGVTQSPTHLIKTRGQQVTLRCSSQSGHNTVSWYQQALGQGPQFIFQYYREEENGRGNFPPRFSGLQFPNYSSELNVNALELDDSALYLCASSLARAKANTEAFFGQGTRLTVV.

As for this clone: A clone one base away is much larger, so this may be a read error. The V and J genes are TRBV6-6 and TRBJ2-4, with TRBD1 matching over 9 bases. Germline V CDR1 and CDR2: MNHNY, SVGAGI (reference sequence). The J segment lost 8 bases and the V segment lost 8 bases, leaving 10 bases of the junction unmatched. The CDR3 is made up of 14 amino acids. CDR3 in DNA: TGTGCCAGCCATTCACCAAGGACAGGGGACATTCAGTACTTC. Encoded protein: CASHSPRTGDIQYF.

V is TRBV29-1 and J is TRBJ2-7; 8 bases line up with TRBD1. The CDR3 runs 15 residues. After removal of 6 bases from V and 3 bases from J, the junction contained 13 bases not matched to a gene. The germline V gene encodes CDR1 SQVTM and CDR2 ANQGSEA. As DNA, the CDR3 is TGCAGCGTCTCGACAGGGCCAGGGGGCCTCTACGAGCAGTACTTC. Translation: CSVSTGPGGLYEQYF.

The chain combines TRBV5-6 with TRBJ2-3, with TRBD1 matching 8 bases. Trimming at V came to 3 bases and at J to 3 bases, leaving 6 bases not matched to a gene. This CDR3 is built from 15 residues. Per the germline V gene, CDR1 is SGHDT and CDR2 is YYEEEE. The CDR3 region is CASSSGQGETDTQYF. DNA for the CDR3: TGTGCCAGCAGCTCCGGACAGGGTGAGACAGATACGCAGTATTTT. Variable domain in full (rest from reference TRBV5-6 and TRBJ2-3): DAGVTQSPTHLIKTRGQQVTLRCSPKSGHDTVSWYQQALGQGPQFIFQYYEEEERQRGNFPDRFSGHQFPNYSSELNVNALLLGDSALYLCASSSGQGETDTQYFGPGTRLTVL.

The CDR3 DNA is TGCGCCAGCAGCCATGGACTAGCCCCTTTCTACAATGAGCAGTTCTTC. This translates into CASSHGLAPFYNEQFF. This sequence joins TRBV4-3 and TRBJ2-1, with 8 bases lining up with TRBD2. The CDR3 spans 16 residues. CDR1 is LGHNA and CDR2 is YSLEER in the germline V gene. V dropped 3 bases and J dropped 3; count of bases not matched to a gene: 7.

Only a few counts were recorded for this clone. The chain has TRBV19 and TRBJ2-5, with D perhaps TRBD2 (5 bases). The V and J ends lost 11 bases and 0 bases respectively, with 16 bases between them. CDR3 length: 14 residues. From germline, CDR1 is LNHDA and CDR2 SQIVND (reference sequence). The CDR3 loop reads CADTGIQYQETQYF. DNA of the CDR3: TGTGCCGATACCGGGATACAGTACCAAGAGACCCAGTACTTC.

This clone came up a few times. CDR3 sequence reads: CATSTIWTGSTDTQYF. The CDR3 DNA is TGTGCCACCAGCACCATCTGGACGGGTAGCACAGATACGCAGTATTTT. The J gene is TRBJ2-3, the V gene TRBV15; no reliable D call. The germline V gene has CDR1 LNHNV and CDR2 YYDKDF (reference sequence). Trimming removed 4 bases at V and 0 bases at J, with 14 bases between. The CDR3 spans 16 residues.

The J gene is TRBJ2-7, the V gene TRBV6-1; D call uncertain. Trimming stripped 2 bases from V and 1 base from J, with 9 bases between. This CDR3 is built from 14 residues. Germline V gene lookup returns CDR1 MNHNS and CDR2 SASEGT. CDR3 DNA sequence: TGTGCCAGCAGTGAACACCCAGATTCCTACGAGCAGTACTTC. Residues: CASSEHPDSYEQYF.